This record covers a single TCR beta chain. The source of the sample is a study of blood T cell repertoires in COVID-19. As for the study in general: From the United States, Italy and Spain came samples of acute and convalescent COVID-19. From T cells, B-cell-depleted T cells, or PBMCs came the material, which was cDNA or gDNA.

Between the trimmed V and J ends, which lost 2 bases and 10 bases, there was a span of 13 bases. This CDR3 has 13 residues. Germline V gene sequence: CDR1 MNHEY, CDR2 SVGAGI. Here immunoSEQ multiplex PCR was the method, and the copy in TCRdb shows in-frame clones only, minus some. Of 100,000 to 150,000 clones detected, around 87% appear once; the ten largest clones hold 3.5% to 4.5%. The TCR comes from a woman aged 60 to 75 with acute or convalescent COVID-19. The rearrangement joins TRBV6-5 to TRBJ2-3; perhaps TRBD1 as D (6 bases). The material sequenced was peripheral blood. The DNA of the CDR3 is TGTGCCAGCAGTTACCGACAGGACGATGCGCAGTATTTT. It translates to CASSYRQDDAQYF.